A selection of T cell receptor beta chains follows, all from one sample in a study of blood T cell repertoires in COVID-19. Clones were sequenced by immunoSEQ multiplex PCR, and TCRdb holds only the in-frame ones, with some missing. Counted here are 200,000 or so clones, 65% to 90% occurring once; the ten biggest clones make up approximately 5.3%. The specimen was peripheral blood. Receptors originate from a human donor in a cohort sampled during active COVID-19. The CDR3 runs from the conserved cysteine through the conserved F or W. D genes are given only for firm matches. Size is omitted from some rows. Given values are once, few, many or a class for expanded clones.

TRBV27	NA	TRBJ1-5	TRBD1	CASRNSGGGQPQHF	TGTGCCAGCCGTAACTCAGGGGGCGGTCAGCCCCAGCATTTT
TRBV18	few	TRBJ1-4	NA	CASSPPRVEKLFF	TGTGCCAGCTCACCACCCCGCGTCGAAAAACTGTTTTTT
TRBV29-1	few	TRBJ1-1	NA	CSVASAGTEAFF	TGCAGCGTTGCATCGGCAGGGACTGAAGCTTTCTTT
TRBV6-2/TRBV6-3	NA	TRBJ1-5	TRBD1	CASSLGQISNQPQHF	TGTGCCAGCAGCCTGGGACAGATTAGCAATCAGCCCCAGCATTTT
TRBV5-4	NA	TRBJ2-2	TRBD1	CASSLDGQEELFF	TGTGCCAGCAGCTTGGATGGACAGGAGGAGCTGTTTTTT
TRBV7-9	NA	TRBJ2-7	NA	CASSLVGYEQYF	TGTGCCAGCAGCTTAGTCGGCTACGAGCAGTACTTC
TRBV6-5	NA	TRBJ1-4	TRBD1	CASSSSNRGREKLFF	TGTGCCAGCAGTTCATCGAACAGGGGGCGTGAAAAACTGTTTTTT
TRBV7-2	NA	TRBJ2-3	NA	CASSLVTEGRGTQYF	TGTGCCAGCAGCTTAGTCACCGAGGGTCGGGGTACGCAGTATTTT
TRBV4-1	NA	TRBJ2-7	TRBD1	CASSQGSRTGDLNEQYF	TGCGCCAGCAGCCAAGGCTCCCGGACAGGGGATTTGAACGAGCAGTACTTC
TRBV5-1	NA	TRBJ2-7	NA	CASSAGRQAYEQYF	TGCGCCAGCAGCGCGGGACGCCAGGCCTACGAGCAGTACTTC
TRBV7-2	NA	TRBJ2-2	NA	CASSLGQWNTGELFF	TGTGCCAGCAGCTTAGGACAGTGGAACACCGGGGAGCTGTTTTTT
TRBV30	NA	TRBJ1-6	TRBD1	CAWVRDSHNSPLHF	TGTGCCTGGGTCCGGGACAGTCATAATTCACCCCTCCACTTT
TRBV5-1	NA	TRBJ1-6	NA	CASSSIGGSPLHF	TGCGCCAGCAGCTCCATAGGAGGCTCACCCCTCCACTTT
TRBV5-1	many	TRBJ1-2	TRBD1	CASSSGTESYGYTF	TGCGCCAGCAGCTCCGGGACAGAGAGCTATGGCTACACCTTC
TRBV10-3	NA	TRBJ2-5	TRBD2	CAISEPRGGLAQETQYF	TGTGCCATCAGTGAGCCTCGAGGGGGACTAGCGCAAGAGACCCAGTACTTC
TRBV6-5	NA	TRBJ2-1	TRBD1	CASSWDRSSYNEQFF	TGTGCCAGCAGCTGGGACAGGTCCTCCTACAATGAGCAGTTCTTC
TRBV6-6	NA	TRBJ2-7	TRBD1	CASSYGTVSSYEQYF	TGTGCCAGCAGTTACGGGACAGTGAGCTCCTACGAGCAGTACTTC
TRBV19	NA	TRBJ2-5	TRBD1	CASRNDRGNEETQYF	TGTGCCAGTAGAAACGACAGGGGAAATGAGGAGACCCAGTACTTC
TRBV28	NA	TRBJ1-1	NA	CASSLLRVKTEAFF	TGTGCCAGCAGTTTACTCAGGGTGAAGACTGAAGCTTTCTTT
TRBV24-1	few	TRBJ2-7	TRBD1	CATSDPGQAPYEQYF	TGTGCCACCAGTGACCCGGGACAGGCCCCCTACGAGCAGTACTTC
TRBV27	NA	TRBJ2-7	TRBD1	CASTDRGRVNEQYF	TGTGCCAGCACTGACAGGGGGCGCGTAAACGAGCAGTACTTC
TRBV9	NA	TRBJ2-1	TRBD2	CASSGHSGRRNEQFF	TGTGCCAGCAGCGGACATAGCGGGAGGCGGAATGAGCAGTTCTTC
TRBV28	NA	TRBJ2-7	NA	CASSFTGRGTYEQYF	TGTGCCAGCAGTTTCACAGGGAGGGGGACCTACGAGCAGTACTTC
TRBV6-5	once	TRBJ2-7	TRBD2	CASKPGLAGAYEQYF	TGTGCCAGCAAGCCGGGACTAGCGGGCGCCTACGAGCAGTACTTC
TRBV10-3	NA	TRBJ1-2	NA	CAIRKAGDYGYTF	TGTGCCATCAGGAAGGCGGGGGACTATGGCTACACCTTC
TRBV9	NA	TRBJ2-7	NA	CASSAGQGGGEQYF	TGTGCCAGCAGCGCCGGACAGGGAGGGGGCGAGCAGTACTTC
TRBV7-2	once	TRBJ1-3	NA	CASSRRIQGHSGNTIYF	TGTGCCAGCAGCAGACGGATACAGGGACACTCTGGAAACACCATATATTTT
TRBV2	NA	TRBJ2-7	TRBD2	CASTGLAGGLSSYEQYF	TGTGCCAGCACTGGACTAGCGGGAGGTCTTAGCTCCTACGAGCAGTACTTC
TRBV27	NA	TRBJ2-3	NA	CASGRTDTQYF	TGTGCCAGCGGGCGCACAGATACGCAGTATTTT
TRBV29-1	NA	TRBJ1-2	NA	CSVERSQGRNIYGYTF	TGCAGCGTTGAAAGGTCCCAGGGGAGAAACATCTATGGCTACACCTTC
TRBV27	NA	TRBJ2-4	TRBD2	CASSRSGSGDIQYF	TGTGCCAGCAGCCGTAGCGGGAGCGGGGACATTCAGTACTTC
TRBV7-3	NA	TRBJ2-3	TRBD2	CASSLTATSGSSNTDTQYF	TGTGCCAGCAGCTTAACCGCGACTAGCGGGAGTTCTAACACAGATACGCAGTATTTT
TRBV5-4	NA	TRBJ2-7	NA	CASSLPGAGYEQYF	TGTGCCAGCAGCTTGCCAGGGGCGGGCTACGAGCAGTACTTC
TRBV27	NA	TRBJ1-2	NA	CASRQNSNYGYTF	TGTGCCAGCAGACAGAACTCTAACTATGGCTACACCTTC
TRBV6-6	once	TRBJ1-2	NA	CASSYAKQGRGYTF	TGTGCCAGCAGTTACGCTAAACAGGGTCGGGGCTACACCTTC
TRBV3-1/TRBV3-2	NA	TRBJ1-3	NA	CASSQSRVGFGNTIYF	TGTGCCAGCAGCCAAAGCAGGGTAGGATTTGGAAACACCATATATTTT
TRBV18	NA	TRBJ2-7	NA	CASSQSGYEQYF	TGTGCCAGCTCCCAAAGCGGTTACGAGCAGTACTTC
TRBV28	NA	TRBJ2-5	TRBD1	CASSGQEGTQYF	TGTGCCAGCTCAGGACAGGAAGGGACCCAGTACTTC
TRBV9	once	TRBJ1-2	TRBD1	CASSLQGTGRYGYTF	TGTGCCAGCAGCTTGCAAGGGACAGGGCGGTATGGCTACACCTTC
TRBV6-2/TRBV6-3	once	TRBJ2-3	TRBD2	CASSYSLGGMDTQYF	TGTGCCAGCAGTTACTCGTTGGGGGGGATGGATACGCAGTATTTT
TRBV5-1	NA	TRBJ1-1	TRBD1	CASSRWDRGKNTEAFF	TGCGCCAGCAGCCGTTGGGACAGGGGCAAAAACACTGAAGCTTTCTTT
TRBV5-1	NA	TRBJ2-7	TRBD1	CASSTGQPPYEQYF	TGCGCCAGCAGCACGGGACAGCCTCCCTACGAGCAGTACTTC
TRBV18	NA	TRBJ2-7	TRBD2	CASSPLALAGEEQYF	TGTGCCAGCTCACCATTGGCGCTAGCGGGAGAGGAGCAGTACTTC